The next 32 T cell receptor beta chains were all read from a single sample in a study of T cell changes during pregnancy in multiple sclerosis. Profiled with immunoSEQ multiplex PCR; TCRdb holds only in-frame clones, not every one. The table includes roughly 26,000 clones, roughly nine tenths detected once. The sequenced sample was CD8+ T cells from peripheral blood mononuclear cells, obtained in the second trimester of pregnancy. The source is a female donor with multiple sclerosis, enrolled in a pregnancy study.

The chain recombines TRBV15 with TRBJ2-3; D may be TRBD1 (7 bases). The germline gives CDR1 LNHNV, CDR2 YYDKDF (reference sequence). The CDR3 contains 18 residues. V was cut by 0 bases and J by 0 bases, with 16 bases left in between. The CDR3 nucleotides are TGTGCCACCAGCAGAGATGGCAGGGGGGTGTCTAGCACAGATACGCAGTATTTT. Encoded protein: CATSRDGRGVSSTDTQYF.

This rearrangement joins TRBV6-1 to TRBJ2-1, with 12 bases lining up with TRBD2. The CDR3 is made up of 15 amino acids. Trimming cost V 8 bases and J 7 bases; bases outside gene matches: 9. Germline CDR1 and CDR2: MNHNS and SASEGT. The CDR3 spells CASGASGRAGNEQFF. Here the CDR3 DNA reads TGTGCCAGCGGAGCTAGCGGGAGGGCCGGGAATGAGCAGTTCTTC.

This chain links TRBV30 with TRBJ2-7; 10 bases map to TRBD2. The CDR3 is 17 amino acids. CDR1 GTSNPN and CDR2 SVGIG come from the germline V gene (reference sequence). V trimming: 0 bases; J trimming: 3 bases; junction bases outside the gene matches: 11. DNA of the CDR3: TGTGCCTGGAGTGTATCCAGCGGGAGGGCCGAATTCTACGAGCAGTACTTC. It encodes CAWSVSSGRAEFYEQYF.

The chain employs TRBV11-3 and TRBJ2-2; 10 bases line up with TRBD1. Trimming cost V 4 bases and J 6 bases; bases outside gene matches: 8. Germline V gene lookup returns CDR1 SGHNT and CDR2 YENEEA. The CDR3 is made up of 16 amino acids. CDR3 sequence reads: CASSSDRGPWAGELFF. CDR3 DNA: TGTGCCAGCAGCTCAGACAGGGGGCCCTGGGCCGGGGAGCTGTTTTTT.

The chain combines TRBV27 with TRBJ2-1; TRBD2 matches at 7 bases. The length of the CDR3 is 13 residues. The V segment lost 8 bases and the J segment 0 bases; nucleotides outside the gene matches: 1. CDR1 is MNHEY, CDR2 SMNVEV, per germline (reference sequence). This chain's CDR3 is CASGGGSYNEQFF. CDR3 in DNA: TGTGCCAGCGGGGGGGGCTCCTACAATGAGCAGTTCTTC.

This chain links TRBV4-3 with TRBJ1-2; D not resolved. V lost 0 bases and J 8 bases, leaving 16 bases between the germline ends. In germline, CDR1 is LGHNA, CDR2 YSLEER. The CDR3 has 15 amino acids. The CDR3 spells CASSQDPAVLGGYTF. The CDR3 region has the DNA TGCGCCAGCAGCCAAGATCCAGCCGTACTAGGGGGCTACACCTTC.

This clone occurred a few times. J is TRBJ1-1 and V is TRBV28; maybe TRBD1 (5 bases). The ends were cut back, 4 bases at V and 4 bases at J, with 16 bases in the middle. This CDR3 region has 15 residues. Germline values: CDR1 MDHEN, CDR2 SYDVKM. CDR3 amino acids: CASSSPWGAATEAFF. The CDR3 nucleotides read TGTGCCAGCAGTTCCCCCTGGGGCGCGGCCACTGAAGCTTTCTTT.

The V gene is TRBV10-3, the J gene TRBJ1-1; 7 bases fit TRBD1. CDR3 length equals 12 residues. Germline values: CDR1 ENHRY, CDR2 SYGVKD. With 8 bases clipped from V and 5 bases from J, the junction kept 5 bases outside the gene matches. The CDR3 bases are TGTGCCATCGGAGTACAGGGGACTGAAGCTTTCTTT. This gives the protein CAIGVQGTEAFF.

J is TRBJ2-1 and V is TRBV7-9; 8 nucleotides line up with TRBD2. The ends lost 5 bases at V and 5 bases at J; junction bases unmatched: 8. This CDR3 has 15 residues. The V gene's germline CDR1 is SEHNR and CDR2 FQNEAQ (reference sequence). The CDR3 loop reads CASSASGSGDNEQFF. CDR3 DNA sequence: TGTGCCAGCAGCGCAAGCGGGAGTGGCGACAATGAGCAGTTCTTC.

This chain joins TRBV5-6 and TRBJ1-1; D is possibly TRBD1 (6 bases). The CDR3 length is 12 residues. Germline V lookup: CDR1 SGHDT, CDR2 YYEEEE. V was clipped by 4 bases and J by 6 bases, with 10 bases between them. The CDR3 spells CASSPGTPEAFF. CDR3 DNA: TGTGCCAGCAGCCCAGGGACACCTGAAGCTTTCTTT.

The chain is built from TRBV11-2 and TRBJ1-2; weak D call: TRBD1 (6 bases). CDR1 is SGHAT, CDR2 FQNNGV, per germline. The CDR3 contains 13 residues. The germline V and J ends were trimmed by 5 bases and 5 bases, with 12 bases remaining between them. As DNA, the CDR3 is TGTGCCAGCAGCCTGACAGGATTGTATGGCTACACCTTC. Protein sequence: CASSLTGLYGYTF.

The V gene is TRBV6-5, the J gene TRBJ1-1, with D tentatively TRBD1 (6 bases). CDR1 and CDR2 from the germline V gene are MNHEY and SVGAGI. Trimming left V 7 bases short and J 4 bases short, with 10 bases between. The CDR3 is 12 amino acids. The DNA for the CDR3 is TGTGCCAGCAAACAGGGCGGCACTGAAGCTTTCTTT. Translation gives CASKQGGTEAFF.

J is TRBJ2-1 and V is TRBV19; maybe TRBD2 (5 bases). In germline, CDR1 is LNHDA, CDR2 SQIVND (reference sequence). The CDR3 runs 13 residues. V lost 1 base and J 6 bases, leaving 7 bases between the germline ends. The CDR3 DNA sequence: TGTGCCAGTAGTATAGGCCTAGCCAATGAGCAGTTCTTC. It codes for CASSIGLANEQFF.

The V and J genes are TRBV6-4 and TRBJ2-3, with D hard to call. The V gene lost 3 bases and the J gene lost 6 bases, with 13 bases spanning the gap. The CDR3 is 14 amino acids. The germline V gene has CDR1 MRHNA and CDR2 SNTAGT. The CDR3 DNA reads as TGTGCCAGCAGTGAATACGTCGGGTCCGATACGCAGTATTTT. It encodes CASSEYVGSDTQYF.

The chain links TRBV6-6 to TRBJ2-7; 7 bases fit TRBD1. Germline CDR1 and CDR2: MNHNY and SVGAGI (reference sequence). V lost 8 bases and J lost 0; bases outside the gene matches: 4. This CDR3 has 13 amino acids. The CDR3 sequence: CASQWDSSYEQYF. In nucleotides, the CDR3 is TGTGCCAGCCAGTGGGACAGCTCCTACGAGCAGTACTTC.

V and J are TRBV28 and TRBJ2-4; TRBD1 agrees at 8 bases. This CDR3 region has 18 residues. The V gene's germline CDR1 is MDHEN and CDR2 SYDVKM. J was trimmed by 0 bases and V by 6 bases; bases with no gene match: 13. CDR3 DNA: TGTGCCAGCAGAAAGGACAGGGAGAGGCCCGAAGCCAAAAACATTCAGTACTTC. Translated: CASRKDRERPEAKNIQYF.

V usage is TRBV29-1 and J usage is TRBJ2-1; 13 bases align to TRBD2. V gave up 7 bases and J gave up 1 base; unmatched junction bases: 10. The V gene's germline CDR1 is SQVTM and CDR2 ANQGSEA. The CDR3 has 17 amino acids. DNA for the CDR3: TGCAGCGCTTGGACTAGCGGGAGTGAGGGGTCCTACAATGAGCAGTTCTTC. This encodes CSAWTSGSEGSYNEQFF.

CDR3 bases: TGTGCCAGCACTTGTCTGTATGGGGGGACCCTAAGTCCGAATGAGCAGTTCTTC. Its translation is CASTCLYGGTLSPNEQFF. The chain has TRBV28 and TRBJ2-1; D perhaps matches TRBD2 (6 bases). The CDR3 has 18 residues. CDR1 and CDR2 (germline): MDHEN, SYDVKM. The V gene lost 7 bases and the J gene lost 7 bases, with 29 bases spanning the gap.

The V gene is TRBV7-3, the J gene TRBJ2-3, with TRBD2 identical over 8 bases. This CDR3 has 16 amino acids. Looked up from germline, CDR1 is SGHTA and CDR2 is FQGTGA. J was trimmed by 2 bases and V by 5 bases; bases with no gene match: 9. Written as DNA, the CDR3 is TGTGCCAGCAGCCCCTTAGCGGGGTTTCACACAGATACGCAGTATTTT. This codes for CASSPLAGFHTDTQYF.

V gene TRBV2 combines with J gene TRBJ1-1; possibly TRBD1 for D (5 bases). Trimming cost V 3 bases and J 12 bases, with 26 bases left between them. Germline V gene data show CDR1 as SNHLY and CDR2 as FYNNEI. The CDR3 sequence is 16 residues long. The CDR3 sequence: CASSEISGLSPEKTFF. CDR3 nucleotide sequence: TGTGCCAGCAGTGAGATCTCGGGACTCTCTCCTGAAAAAACTTTCTTT.

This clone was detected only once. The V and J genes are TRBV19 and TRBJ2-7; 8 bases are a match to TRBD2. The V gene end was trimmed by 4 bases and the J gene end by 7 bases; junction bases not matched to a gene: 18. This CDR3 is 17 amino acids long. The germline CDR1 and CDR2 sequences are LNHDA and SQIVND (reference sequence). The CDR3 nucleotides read TGTGCCAGTAGTACCGCGACCCGCGGGACTAGGGCAAGGGAGCAGTACTTC. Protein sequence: CASSTATRGTRAREQYF.

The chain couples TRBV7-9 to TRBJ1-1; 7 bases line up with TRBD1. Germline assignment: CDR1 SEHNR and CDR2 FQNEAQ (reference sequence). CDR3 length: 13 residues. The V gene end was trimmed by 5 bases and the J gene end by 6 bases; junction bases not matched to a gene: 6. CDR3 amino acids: CASSAAGTAEAFF. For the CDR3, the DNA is TGTGCCAGCAGCGCCGCCGGGACAGCTGAAGCTTTCTTT.

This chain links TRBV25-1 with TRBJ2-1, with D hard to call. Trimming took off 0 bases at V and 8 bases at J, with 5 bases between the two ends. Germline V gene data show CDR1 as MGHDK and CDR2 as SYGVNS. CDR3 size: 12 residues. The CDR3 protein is CASSEYGHEQFF. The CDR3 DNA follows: TGTGCCAGCAGTGAATATGGGCATGAGCAGTTCTTC.

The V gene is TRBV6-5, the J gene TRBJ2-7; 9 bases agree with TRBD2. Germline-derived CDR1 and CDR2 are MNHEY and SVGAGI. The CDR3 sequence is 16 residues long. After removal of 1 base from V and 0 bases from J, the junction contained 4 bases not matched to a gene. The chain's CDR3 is CASSYLAGESSYEQYF. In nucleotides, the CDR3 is TGTGCCAGCAGTTACTTAGCGGGAGAAAGCTCCTACGAGCAGTACTTC.

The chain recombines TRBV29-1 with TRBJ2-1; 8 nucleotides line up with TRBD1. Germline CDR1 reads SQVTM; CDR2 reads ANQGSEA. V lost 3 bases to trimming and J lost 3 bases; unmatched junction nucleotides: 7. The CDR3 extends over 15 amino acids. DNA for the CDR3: TGCAGCGTTGAGCGTACGGGACAGGTCTACAATGAGCAGTTCTTC. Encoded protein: CSVERTGQVYNEQFF.

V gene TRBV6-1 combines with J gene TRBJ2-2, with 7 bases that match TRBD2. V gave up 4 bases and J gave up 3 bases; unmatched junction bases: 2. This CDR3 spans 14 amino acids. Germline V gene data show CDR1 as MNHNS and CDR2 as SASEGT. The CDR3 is CASSGGGDTGELFF. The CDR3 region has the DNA TGTGCCAGCAGTGGGGGAGGGGACACCGGGGAGCTGTTTTTT.

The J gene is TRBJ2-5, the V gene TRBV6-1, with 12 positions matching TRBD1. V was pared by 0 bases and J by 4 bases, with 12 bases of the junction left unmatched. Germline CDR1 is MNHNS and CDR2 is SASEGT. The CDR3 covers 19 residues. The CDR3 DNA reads TGTGCCAGCAGTGAAGCGCCCGAGGGGGGACAGGGGGCGCGAGAGACCCAGTACTTC. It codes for CASSEAPEGGQGARETQYF.

CDR3 protein: CASSYSDRAYEQYF. CDR3 nucleotide sequence: TGTGCCAGCAGTTACTCGGACAGGGCCTACGAGCAGTACTTC. This chain connects TRBV6-6 to TRBJ2-7; 8 positions match TRBD1. V trimming: 0 bases; J trimming: 2 bases; junction bases outside the gene matches: 0. CDR1 is MNHNY and CDR2 is SVGAGI in the germline V gene (reference sequence). The CDR3 sequence is 14 residues long.

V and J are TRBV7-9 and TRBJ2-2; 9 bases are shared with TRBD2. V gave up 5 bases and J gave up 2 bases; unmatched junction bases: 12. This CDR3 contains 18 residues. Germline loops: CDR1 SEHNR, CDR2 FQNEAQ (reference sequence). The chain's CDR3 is CASSHPDGLAHNTGELFF. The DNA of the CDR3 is TGTGCCAGCAGCCACCCCGACGGACTAGCGCATAACACCGGGGAGCTGTTTTTT. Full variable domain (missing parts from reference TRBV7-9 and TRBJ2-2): DTGVSQNPRHKITKRGQNVTFRCDPISEHNRLYWYRQTLGQGPEFLTYFQNEAQLEKSRLLSDRFSAERPKGSFSTLEIQRTEQGDSAMYLCASSHPDGLAHNTGELFFGEGSRLTVL.

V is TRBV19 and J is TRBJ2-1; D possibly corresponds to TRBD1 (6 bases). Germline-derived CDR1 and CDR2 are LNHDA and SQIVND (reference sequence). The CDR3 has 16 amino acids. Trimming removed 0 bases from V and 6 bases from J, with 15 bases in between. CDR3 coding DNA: TGTGCCAGTAGTATAGATGGGGGCTCCACGGTCAATGAGCAGTTCTTC. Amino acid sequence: CASSIDGGSTVNEQFF.

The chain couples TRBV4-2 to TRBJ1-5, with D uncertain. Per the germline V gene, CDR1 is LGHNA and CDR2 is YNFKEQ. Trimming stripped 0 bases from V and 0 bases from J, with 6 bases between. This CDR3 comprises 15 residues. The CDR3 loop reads CASSQDRYSNQPQHF. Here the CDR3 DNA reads TGTGCCAGCAGCCAAGACAGATATAGCAATCAGCCCCAGCATTTT.

The CDR3 bases are TGTGCCACCAGCAGAGATCAGTCTAGCGGGAGTACAGATACGCAGTATTTT. Amino acid sequence: CATSRDQSSGSTDTQYF. The rearrangement uses TRBV15 and TRBJ2-3; 10 bases align to TRBD2. Germline CDR1 LNHNV, CDR2 YYDKDF (reference sequence). J was trimmed by 3 bases and V by 0 bases; bases with no gene match: 6. The CDR3 totals 17 residues.